The source of this T cell receptor beta chain is a study of blood T cell repertoires in COVID-19. V gave up 4 bases and J gave up 0 bases; unmatched junction bases: 3. Germline-derived CDR1 and CDR2 are GTSNPN and SVGIG (reference sequence). This CDR3 contains 15 residues. This clone was found once. Libraries were prepared by immunoSEQ multiplex PCR; TCRdb keeps only in-frame clonotypes and omits some of them. The table has approximately 12,000 clones, 88% seen once; the top ten hold approximately 11%. This TCR was recovered from a human donor in a cohort sampled during active COVID-19. The sequenced sample was peripheral blood. V is TRBV30 and J is TRBJ2-1, with TRBD2 matching over 10 bases. CDR3 DNA sequence: TGTGCCTGGACTAGCGGGGGCTACTCCTACAATGAGCAGTTCTTC. Amino acids: CAWTSGGYSYNEQFF.